Listed below are T cell receptor beta chains from one sample, sequenced in a study of T-cell reconstitution after alpha-beta-depleted transplantation in children. TCRdb called the PCR reads again in MiXCR, with one record for every CDR3 protein. The table lists more than 400,000 distinct CDR3 sequences, approximately 41% of them singletons. The sequenced sample was PBMCs, obtained before TCRalphabeta/CD19-depleted stem cell transplant. The source of these receptors is a girl aged 2-15 years with aplastic anemia, due to receive a stem cell transplant. CDR3s include the opening cysteine and the closing phenylalanine or tryptophan. Fields, in order: CDR3 DNA, CDR3 protein, clone size, J gene, D gene, V gene. A D gene is named only where the DNA matches it firmly. Clone size is stated in some rows and not others, as once, few, many or a class when expanded.

TGCAGTGCTAACCGTAGGGAAGGAGAGACCCAGTACTTC,CSANRREGETQYF,-,TRBJ2-5,-,TRBV20-1
TGCAGTGCTGCGCCGGGTGGGGATACGCAGTATTTT,CSAAPGGDTQYF,-,TRBJ2-3,-,TRBV20-1
TGTGCCAGCAGGGTAGGTGTGGATGAGCAGTTCTTC,CASRVGVDEQFF,-,TRBJ2-1,-,TRBV7-9
TGTGCCAGCAGCTTCATTCTACAGGGCCTAGAGACCCAGTACTTC,CASSFILQGLETQYF,-,TRBJ2-5,-,TRBV5-5
TGTGCCAGCAGTTTCCTCATGGCGGGAGGCAATGAGCAGTTCTTC,CASSFLMAGGNEQFF,many,TRBJ2-1,TRBD2,TRBV12-3/TRBV12-4
TGTGCCAGCAGCTTGGGGACAGAGAACTATGGCTACACCTTC,CASSLGTENYGYTF,few,TRBJ1-2,-,TRBV5-5
TGTGCCAGCAGCCCCTCGTTTACTGGAAACACCATATATTTT,CASSPSFTGNTIYF,once,TRBJ1-3,-,TRBV6-1
TGTGCCAGCTCACCAACGACTCTAGCGGGGGCGGGGGAGCAGTTCTTC,CASSPTTLAGAGEQFF,-,TRBJ2-1,TRBD2,TRBV18
TGTGCCAGCAGCTCCTTGGACGGAATGAACACTGAAGCTTTCTTT,CASSSLDGMNTEAFF,-,TRBJ1-1,-,TRBV5-5
TGCGCCAGCAGCTTGCCCCGGGATAACACCTGGGAGCTGTTTTTT,CASSLPRDNTWELFF,-,TRBJ2-2,-,TRBV5-1
TGCAGCGTTGAAGATCTTCGCGGGATAGGACTCTACGAGCAGTACTTC,CSVEDLRGIGLYEQYF,-,TRBJ2-7,-,TRBV29-1
TGCGCCAGCAGCTTGTTAAGGAACAATGAGCAGTTCTTC,CASSLLRNNEQFF,many,TRBJ2-1,-,TRBV5-1
TGCAGTGCTAGAGTCGGTCCCCGGGGGGAGCAGTACTTC,CSARVGPRGEQYF,many,TRBJ2-7,-,TRBV20-1
TGTGCCAGCAGCCAAACGGCGGGGGGCGAGACCCAGTACTTC,CASSQTAGGETQYF,many,TRBJ2-5,TRBD2,TRBV14
TGCAGCGTCGCCACAGGGGATAGAGCTGAAGCTTTCTTT,CSVATGDRAEAFF,-,TRBJ1-1,TRBD1,TRBV29-1
TGTGCCAGCAGCCACCCCGGAGCCTACAATGAGCAGTTCTTC,CASSHPGAYNEQFF,-,TRBJ2-1,-,TRBV4-2
TGTGCCAGCACCACAGGGGTGAGCACTGAAGCTTTCTTT,CASTTGVSTEAFF,few,TRBJ1-1,TRBD1,TRBV6-1
TGCAGTGCTAGCCCAGTGAACACCGGGGAGCTGTTTTTT,CSASPVNTGELFF,few,TRBJ2-2,-,TRBV20-1
TGCAGTGCTGCGGGGACAGGGGGAACGAACACTGAAGCTTTCTTT,CSAAGTGGTNTEAFF,few,TRBJ1-1,TRBD1,TRBV20-1
TGTGCCAGCAGCTTAAATCTCCGGGATTCGCCCCTCCACTTT,CASSLNLRDSPLHF,-,TRBJ1-6,-,TRBV7-6
TGCAGTGCTAGAGATTTGGCGGGAGCTGGGAATGAGCAGTTCTTC,CSARDLAGAGNEQFF,-,TRBJ2-1,TRBD2,TRBV20-1
TGCAGTGCACCTATCTCTGGCGGGGGGTGGACAGATACGCAGTATTTT,CSAPISGGGWTDTQYF,many,TRBJ2-3,TRBD2,TRBV20-1
TGCAGTGCTGTCGACAGGGCGAACCAGCCCCAGCATTTT,CSAVDRANQPQHF,-,TRBJ1-5,TRBD1,TRBV20-1
TGTGCCAGCTCACCCGGAGGGGACGAGCAGTACTTC,CASSPGGDEQYF,few,TRBJ2-7,-,TRBV18
TGTGCCAGCAGTAGTCCACGGGACAGCTTTGGCGAGCAGTACTTC,CASSSPRDSFGEQYF,few,TRBJ2-7,TRBD1,TRBV6-1
TGCGCCAGCAGCTTGGGCCCAGCGGGAGGACATTACACCGGGGAGCTGTTTTTT,CASSLGPAGGHYTGELFF,few,TRBJ2-2,TRBD2,TRBV5-1
TGTGCCAGCAGGCGGGACCCACGGAGGCCCCAGCATTTT,CASRRDPRRPQHF,-,TRBJ1-5,-,TRBV2
TGCAGTGCTAGTGCCTTGTGGACAGGGTCGAACGAGCAGTACTTC,CSASALWTGSNEQYF,many,TRBJ2-7,TRBD1,TRBV20-1
TGTGCCAGCAGCTTAGAGGGACTTATCTACGAGCAGTACTTC,CASSLEGLIYEQYF,-,TRBJ2-7,-,TRBV7-6
TGTGCCAGCAGCAATGGCTACACCTTC,CASSNGYTF,many,TRBJ1-2,-,TRBV21-1
TGCGCCAGCAGCTGGGGTGGGACAGGGAATGAGCAGTTCTTC,CASSWGGTGNEQFF,-,TRBJ2-1,TRBD1,TRBV5-1
TGTGCCAGCAGTACCGGACAGGGGGACTATCAGTTCTTC,CASSTGQGDYQFF,many,TRBJ2-1,TRBD1,TRBV12-3/TRBV12-4
TGCAGCGTAGTACCGGCTGGGGGACTAGAGGCCCCCAATGAGCAGTTCTTC,CSVVPAGGLEAPNEQFF,many,TRBJ2-1,TRBD2,TRBV29-1
TGTGCCACCAGTGATTTCGGGGGAAGGCAAGAGACCCAGTACTTC,CATSDFGGRQETQYF,-,TRBJ2-5,-,TRBV24-1
TGTGCCAGCAGCGTAATAGGGGACTCAGGTAGTGAGCAGTTCTTC,CASSVIGDSGSEQFF,-,TRBJ2-1,-,TRBV9
TGTGCCAGCAGTTTTGCGGGGGGGCCTTATACGCAGTATTTT,CASSFAGGPYTQYF,-,TRBJ2-3,TRBD2,TRBV12-3/TRBV12-4
TGCGCCAGCAGCCAAGTACTAGCGCCCGGGGGCACAGATACGCAGTATTTT,CASSQVLAPGGTDTQYF,-,TRBJ2-3,TRBD2,TRBV4-1
TGCAGCGTTGAAGAGGGGTACCAAGAGACCCAGTACTTC,CSVEEGYQETQYF,many,TRBJ2-5,-,TRBV29-1
TGTGCCAGCAGTGCCACAGGGGGGAGCTCTGGAAACACCATATATTTT,CASSATGGSSGNTIYF,many,TRBJ1-3,TRBD1,TRBV12-3/TRBV12-4
TGCAGTGCTAGACTCCCGGCGGGAGGTATCGAAGAGACCCAGTACTTC,CSARLPAGGIEETQYF,few,TRBJ2-5,TRBD2,TRBV20-1
TGTGCCAGCAGCAAAACCGGGAACTACTACGAGCAGTACTTC,CASSKTGNYYEQYF,-,TRBJ2-7,-,TRBV9
TGCGCCAGCAGCCAAGGCGGGACATCGGGGGGCTATGGCTACACCTTC,CASSQGGTSGGYGYTF,many,TRBJ1-2,-,TRBV4-3
TGTGCCAGCCGGGGCGAGGGAAGCTCCTACGAGCAGTACTTC,CASRGEGSSYEQYF,-,TRBJ2-7,-,TRBV6-1
TGCAGTGCTAGTTTGAGGCAAGGCAATGAGCAGTTCTTC,CSASLRQGNEQFF,-,TRBJ2-1,-,TRBV20-1
TGCGCCAGCAGACCCAGGACTAGCGGGGTTTACAATGAGCAGTTCTTC,CASRPRTSGVYNEQFF,-,TRBJ2-1,TRBD2,TRBV4-3